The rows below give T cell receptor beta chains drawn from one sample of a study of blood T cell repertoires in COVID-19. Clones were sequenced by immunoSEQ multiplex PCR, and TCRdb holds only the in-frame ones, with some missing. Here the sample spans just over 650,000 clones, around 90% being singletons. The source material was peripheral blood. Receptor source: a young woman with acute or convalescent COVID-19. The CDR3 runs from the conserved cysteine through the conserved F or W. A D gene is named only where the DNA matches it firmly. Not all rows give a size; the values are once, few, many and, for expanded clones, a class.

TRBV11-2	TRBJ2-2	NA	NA	CASRTWSAGELFF	TGTGCCAGCAGAACTTGGTCTGCCGGGGAGCTGTTTTTT
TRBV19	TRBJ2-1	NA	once	CASTPTPGTYNEQFF	TGTGCCAGTACCCCCACGCCAGGCACCTACAATGAGCAGTTCTTC
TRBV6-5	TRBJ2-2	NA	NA	CASRRGMNTGELFF	TGTGCCAGCAGAAGGGGTATGAACACCGGGGAGCTGTTTTTT
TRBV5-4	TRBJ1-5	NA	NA	CASSLVSAGGRVSNQPQHF	TGTGCCAGCAGCTTGGTTTCGGCAGGAGGGAGGGTTAGCAATCAGCCCCAGCATTTT
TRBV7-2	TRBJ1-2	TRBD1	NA	CASSLTGFYGYTF	TGTGCCAGCAGCTTGACAGGGTTCTATGGCTACACCTTC
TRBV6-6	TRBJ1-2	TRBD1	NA	CASSPRDRARTDKTSRYGYTF	TGTGCCAGCAGTCCCCGGGACAGGGCAAGAACGGACAAAACGAGTCGGTATGGCTACACCTTC
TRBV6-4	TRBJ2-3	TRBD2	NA	CASSERASGGGTDTQYF	TGTGCCAGCAGTGAAAGGGCTAGCGGGGGAGGCACAGATACGCAGTATTTT
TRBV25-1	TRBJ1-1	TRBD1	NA	CASSAKTGWAHNTEAFF	TGTGCCAGCAGTGCCAAGACAGGGTGGGCCCACAACACTGAAGCTTTCTTT
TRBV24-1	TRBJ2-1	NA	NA	CATAGVSSYNEQFF	TGTGCCACCGCAGGCGTAAGCTCCTACAATGAGCAGTTCTTC
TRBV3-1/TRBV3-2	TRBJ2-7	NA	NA	CASSRTLLAGYEQYF	TGTGCCAGCAGCCGCACGTTGTTGGCTGGCTACGAGCAGTACTTC
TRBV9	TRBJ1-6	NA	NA	CASSVDGGGILSPLHF	TGTGCCAGCAGCGTAGATGGGGGGGGTATTCTTTCACCCCTCCACTTT
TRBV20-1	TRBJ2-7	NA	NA	CSASWSYLSYEQYF	TGCAGTGCTAGTTGGAGCTACTTATCCTACGAGCAGTACTTC
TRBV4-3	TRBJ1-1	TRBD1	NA	CASSQRTGVEAFF	TGCGCCAGCAGCCAGAGGACAGGGGTTGAAGCTTTCTTT
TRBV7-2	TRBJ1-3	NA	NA	CASSPGGNTIYF	TGTGCCAGCAGCCCGGGGGGAAACACCATATATTTT
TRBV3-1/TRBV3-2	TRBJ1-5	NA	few	CASSQEGAGYQPQHF	TGTGCCAGCAGCCAAGAAGGGGCAGGGTATCAGCCCCAGCATTTT
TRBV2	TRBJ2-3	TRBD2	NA	CASNPPLGTSGRTDTQYF	TGTGCCAGCAACCCCCCCTTGGGGACTAGCGGACGAACAGATACGCAGTATTTT
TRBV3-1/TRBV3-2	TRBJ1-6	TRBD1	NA	CASSQGRTGGNSPLHF	TGTGCCAGCAGCCAAGGTAGGACAGGGGGTAATTCACCCCTCCACTTT
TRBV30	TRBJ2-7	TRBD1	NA	CAWSDRISYEQYF	TGTGCCTGGTCGGACAGGATCTCCTACGAGCAGTACTTC
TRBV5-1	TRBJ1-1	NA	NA	CASSLWGGAVPVNTEAFF	TGCGCCAGCAGCTTGTGGGGAGGGGCCGTACCAGTGAACACTGAAGCTTTCTTT
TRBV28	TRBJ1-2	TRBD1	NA	CASSSGQGPGGYTF	TGTGCCAGCAGCTCCGGACAGGGCCCGGGAGGCTACACCTTC
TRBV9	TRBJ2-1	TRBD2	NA	CASSLRLAGGPVAQFF	TGTGCCAGCAGCTTACGACTAGCGGGGGGCCCCGTAGCGCAGTTCTTC
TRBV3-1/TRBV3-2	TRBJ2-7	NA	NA	CASSQVGGEQYF	TGTGCCAGCAGCCAAGTGGGAGGCGAGCAGTACTTC
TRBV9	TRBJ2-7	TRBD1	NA	CASSGLTGSEQYF	TGTGCCAGCAGCGGATTGACAGGGTCCGAGCAGTACTTC
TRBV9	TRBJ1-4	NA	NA	CASSVSGSANEKLFF	TGTGCCAGCAGCGTATCAGGGTCCGCGAATGAAAAACTGTTTTTT
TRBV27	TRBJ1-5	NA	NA	CASSSSVGGLNQPQHF	TGTGCCAGCAGCTCATCAGTTGGGGGGTTGAATCAGCCCCAGCATTTT
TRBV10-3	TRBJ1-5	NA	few	CAISLVGGVSDQPQHF	TGTGCCATCAGCTTAGTGGGAGGGGTTTCCGATCAGCCCCAGCATTTT
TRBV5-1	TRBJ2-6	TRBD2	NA	CASSLGLAGVVSGANVLTF	TGCGCCAGCAGCTTGGGACTAGCGGGGGTGGTCTCTGGGGCCAACGTCCTGACTTTC
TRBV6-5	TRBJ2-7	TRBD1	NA	CASWGQGDEQYF	TGTGCCAGCTGGGGACAGGGGGACGAGCAGTACTTC
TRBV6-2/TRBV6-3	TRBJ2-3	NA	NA	CASSNNPLDYTPSTDTQYF	TGTGCCAGCAGTAATAACCCCCTCGACTATACCCCTAGCACAGATACGCAGTATTTT
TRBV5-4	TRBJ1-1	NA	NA	CASSAQENTEAFF	TGTGCCAGCAGCGCCCAGGAGAACACTGAAGCTTTCTTT
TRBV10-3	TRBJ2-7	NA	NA	CAITPTGETYEQYF	TGTGCCATCACCCCGACTGGAGAGACCTACGAGCAGTACTTC
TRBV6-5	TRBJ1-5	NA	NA	CASTPPGGGQPQHF	TGTGCCAGCACTCCCCCCGGCGGGGGTCAGCCCCAGCATTTT
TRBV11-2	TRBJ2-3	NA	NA	CASSLRRGWVGDTQYF	TGTGCCAGCAGCTTAAGGCGGGGATGGGTTGGGGATACGCAGTATTTT
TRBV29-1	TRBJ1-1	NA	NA	CSVVRPLNTEAFF	TGCAGCGTTGTCAGGCCGTTGAACACTGAAGCTTTCTTT
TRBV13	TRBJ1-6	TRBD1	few	CASSFGTAFSPLHF	TGTGCCAGCAGCTTCGGGACAGCGTTTTCACCCCTCCACTTT
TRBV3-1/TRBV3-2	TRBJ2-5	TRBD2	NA	CASSQATTSGAETQYF	TGTGCCAGCAGCCAAGCGACGACTAGCGGGGCAGAGACCCAGTACTTC
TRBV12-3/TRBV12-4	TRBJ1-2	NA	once	CASGGHDYGYTF	TGTGCCAGCGGGGGACACGACTATGGCTACACCTTC
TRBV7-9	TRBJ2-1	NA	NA	CASSPRRGNEQFF	TGTGCCAGCAGCCCGCGGAGGGGCAATGAGCAGTTCTTC
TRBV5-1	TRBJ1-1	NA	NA	CASSWARGNTEAFF	TGCGCCAGCAGCTGGGCACGGGGGAACACTGAAGCTTTCTTT
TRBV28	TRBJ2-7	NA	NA	CASSLSVLDYLSYEQYF	TGTGCCAGCAGTTTATCGGTCTTGGACTACCTTTCCTACGAGCAGTACTTC
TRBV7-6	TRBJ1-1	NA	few	CASSLGLGGATEAFF	TGTGCCAGCAGCTTAGGCTTGGGGGGTGCGACTGAAGCTTTCTTT
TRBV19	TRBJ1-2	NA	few	CASSIADYGYTF	TGTGCCAGTAGTATAGCGGACTATGGCTACACCTTC
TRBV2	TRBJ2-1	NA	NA	CASRKDSSYNEQFF	TGTGCCAGCAGAAAGGACAGCTCCTACAATGAGCAGTTCTTC
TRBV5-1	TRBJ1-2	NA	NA	CASRHAVGYGYTF	TGCGCCAGCAGGCACGCGGTCGGCTATGGCTACACCTTC
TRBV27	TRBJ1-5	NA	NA	CASSFESNQPQHF	TGTGCCAGCAGTTTCGAGAGCAATCAGCCCCAGCATTTT
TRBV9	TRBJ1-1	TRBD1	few	CASSASPWDRGAEAFF	TGTGCCAGCAGCGCCAGTCCCTGGGACAGGGGCGCAGAAGCTTTCTTT
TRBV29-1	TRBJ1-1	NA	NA	CSVDESGNTEAFF	TGCAGCGTTGATGAATCGGGGAACACTGAAGCTTTCTTT
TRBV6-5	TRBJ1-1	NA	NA	CASRDLNTEAFF	TGTGCCAGCAGGGACTTGAACACTGAAGCTTTCTTT
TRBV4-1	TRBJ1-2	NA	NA	CASSQQGCF	TGCGCCAGCAGCCAACAGGGGTGCTTC
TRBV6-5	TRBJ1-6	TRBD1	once	CASSYVDRGTPLHF	TGTGCCAGCAGTTACGTAGACAGGGGGACACCCCTCCACTTT
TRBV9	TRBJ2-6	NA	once	CASSVEAGKDSSGANVLTF	TGTGCCAGCAGCGTAGAGGCGGGGAAAGATTCCTCTGGGGCCAACGTCCTGACTTTC
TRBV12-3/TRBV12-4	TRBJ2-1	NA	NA	CASSFSGRNEQFF	TGTGCCAGCAGTTTCTCAGGGCGGAATGAGCAGTTCTTC
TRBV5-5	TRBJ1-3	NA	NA	CASRTSGQSSGNTIYF	TGTGCCAGCAGGACATCAGGGCAGAGCTCTGGAAACACCATATATTTT
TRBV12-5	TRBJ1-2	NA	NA	CASALQENYGYTF	TGTGCTAGTGCCCTACAGGAGAACTATGGCTACACCTTC